The T cell receptor beta chain described here comes from a study of T cells in Graves' hyperthyroidism and ophthalmopathy. Study-wide results and limits: Progression to ophthalmopathy was predicted a median of 6.5 months early.

The CDR3 contains 14 residues. Trimming at V came to 11 bases and at J to 7 bases, leaving 11 bases not matched to a gene. The source material, RNA transcripts, was used to amplify TCR beta CDR3 regions. With the HTBI primer set, the TCR CDR3 went through a first round of RT-PCR. Each CDR3 protein gets one entry after TCRdb re-called the multiplex PCR reads with MiXCR. Of around 280,000 distinct CDR3 sequences in the sample, roughly 14% were seen once. At least ten counts were recorded for this clonotype. The antigen remains unidentified. The chain links TRBV12-3 or TRBV12-4 to TRBJ2-2; TRBD2 matches 9 bases. The sequence derives from a woman aged 25 to 39 with Graves' hyperthyroidism that later progressed to Graves' ophthalmopathy. The sequencing sample was made of blood. The CDR3 DNA follows: TGTGCCGTCGGGGACGCGGGAGGGTTCGGGGAGCTGTTTTTT. Translating it yields CAVGDAGGFGELFF.